The 15 T cell receptor beta chains below all came from one sample that was sequenced in a study of T-cell memory formation after mild COVID-19. MiXCR, run by TCRdb on the 5' RACE reads, gives a single entry per CDR3 protein. The table records roughly 560,000 distinct CDR3 sequences, 20% of them present only once. The sample consisted of PBMCs or a T cell subset sorted from them (not recorded which). These receptor sequences come from an adult woman who had mild COVID-19 (a few samples of this study predate the infection). Cell type and time point are not known.

The rearrangement uses TRBV5-1 and TRBJ2-7; 9 bases fit TRBD1. Germline trimming cut 0 bases from V and 7 bases from J; bases unmatched to any gene: 2. CDR3 length: 13 residues. In germline, CDR1 is SGHRS, CDR2 YFSETQ. As DNA, the CDR3 is TGCGCCAGCAGCTTGGTCGGGACAGGGGAGCAGTACTTC. Translating it yields CASSLVGTGEQYF. Full variable domain (remainder filled in from reference TRBV5-1 and TRBJ2-7): KAGVTQTPRYLIKTRGQQVTLSCSPISGHRSVSWYQQTPGQGLQFLFEYFSETQRNKGNFPGRFSGRQFSNSRSEMNVSTLELGDSALYLCASSLVGTGEQYFGPGTRLTVT.

This clonotype showed up just a few times. The chain's CDR3 is CASSSGQLSGANVLTF. The CDR3 DNA follows: TGCGCCAGCAGCTCGGGGCAGCTCTCTGGGGCCAACGTCCTGACTTTC. The chain employs TRBV5-1 and TRBJ2-6; either TRBD1 or TRBD2 may fit D (5 bases each). Trimming took off 3 bases at V and 0 bases at J, with 10 bases between the two ends. The V gene's germline CDR1 is SGHRS and CDR2 YFSETQ. The CDR3 covers 16 residues.

This clonotype came up a few times. The chain links TRBV7-9 to TRBJ1-1, with TRBD1 matching 7 bases. Trimming cost V 4 bases and J 1 base; bases outside gene matches: 3. Per the germline V gene, CDR1 is SEHNR and CDR2 is FQNEAQ (reference sequence). The CDR3 covers 14 residues. The CDR3 here is CASSSTGANTEAFF. The CDR3 DNA is TGTGCCAGCAGCTCCACAGGGGCGAACACTGAAGCTTTCTTT.

The chain has TRBV7-9 and TRBJ2-5; D is ambiguous. Germline loops: CDR1 SEHNR, CDR2 FQNEAQ (reference sequence). V was shortened by 1 base and J by 0 bases, with 12 bases between the two germline ends. The CDR3 loop spans 16 amino acids. CDR3 protein: CASSLGDLMYQETQYF. The CDR3 nucleotides read TGTGCCAGCAGCTTAGGTGACTTGATGTACCAAGAGACCCAGTACTTC.

The table lists this clonotype with many counts. The genes are TRBV27 and TRBJ1-5, with no clear D. Trimming took 0 bases from V and 5 from J, leaving 11 bases between them. CDR1 and CDR2 (germline): MNHEY, SMNVEV (reference sequence). CDR3 size: 15 residues. This CDR3 reads CASSLSVPRYQPQHF. CDR3 nucleotide sequence: TGTGCCAGCAGTTTATCGGTGCCTCGGTATCAGCCCCAGCATTTT.

The J gene is TRBJ2-2, the V gene TRBV12-3 or TRBV12-4; D uncertain. This CDR3 region has 13 residues. V lost 3 bases to trimming and J lost 6 bases, with 8 bases between them. CDR3 DNA: TGTGCCAGCAGTTTTTCTGGGGCCGGGGAGCTGTTTTTT. It codes for CASSFSGAGELFF.

This clonotype was observed a few times. This chain connects TRBV5-1 to TRBJ1-2; maybe TRBD1 (5 bases). Germline V gene data show CDR1 as SGHRS and CDR2 as YFSETQ. The V end was cut by 3 bases, the J end by 8 bases, with 20 bases between. The CDR3 consists of 15 residues. Here the CDR3 DNA reads TGCGCCAGCAGCTACGATTCCGGGACCTCGCGCGGCTACACCTTC. Protein: CASSYDSGTSRGYTF.

This sequence joins TRBV7-9 and TRBJ2-5; D gene unclear. Trimming removed 6 bases from V and 3 bases from J, with 11 bases in between. The CDR3 loop spans 13 amino acids. Germline V gene sequence: CDR1 SEHNR, CDR2 FQNEAQ (reference sequence). CDR3 sequence reads: CASRLRTEETQYF. The CDR3, as DNA: TGTGCCAGCAGATTACGGACCGAAGAGACCCAGTACTTC.

The table lists this clonotype with many counts. This chain connects TRBV4-1 to TRBJ2-3, with 8 positions matching TRBD2. CDR3 length: 14 residues. Trimming removed 1 base from V and 6 bases from J; junction bases left unmatched: 3. From germline, CDR1 is MGHRA and CDR2 YSYEKL. The CDR3 spells CASSQGGGWDTQYF. CDR3 DNA sequence: TGCGCCAGCAGCCAAGGCGGGGGGTGGGATACGCAGTATTTT.

The chain joins TRBV6-1 to TRBJ2-5, with D unresolved. Germline loops: CDR1 MNHNS, CDR2 SASEGT. This CDR3 comprises 13 residues. V was clipped by 5 bases and J by 2 bases, with 9 bases between them. The DNA for the CDR3 is TGTGCCAGCAGTAGGAGTGATCAAGAGACCCAGTACTTC. Protein product: CASSRSDQETQYF.

The V gene is TRBV30, the J gene TRBJ1-5; maybe TRBD1 (5 bases). The CDR3 runs to 14 residues. Germline assignment: CDR1 GTSNPN and CDR2 SVGIG (reference sequence). V shed 0 bases and J shed 5 bases, with 11 bases lying between them. The CDR3 coding sequence is TGTGCCTGGAGTGTACGCCAGGGTCATCAGCCCCAGCATTTT. Residues: CAWSVRQGHQPQHF. The full variable domain, with the rest looked up from reference TRBV30 and TRBJ1-5, is SQTIHQWPATLVQPVGSPLSLECTVEGTSNPNLYWYRQAAGRGLQLLFYSVGIGQISSEVPQNLSASRPQDRQFILSSKKLLLSDSGFYLCAWSVRQGHQPQHFGDGTRLSIL.

This clonotype was picked up a small number of times. This chain joins TRBV5-1 and TRBJ2-1; TRBD1 agrees at 7 bases. V gave up 5 bases and J gave up 13 bases; unmatched junction bases: 15. This CDR3 comprises 14 residues. Germline CDR1 and CDR2: SGHRS and YFSETQ. The CDR3 reads CASREQTQGTYQFF. Here the CDR3 DNA reads TGCGCCAGCAGGGAACAGACACAGGGGACATATCAGTTCTTC.

The rearrangement links TRBV7-9 to TRBJ1-1; TRBD1 might be the D (6 bases). Germline V gives CDR1 SEHNR, CDR2 FQNEAQ (reference sequence). The CDR3 covers 16 residues. V was trimmed by 5 bases and J by 0 bases, leaving 16 bases between them. CDR3 coding DNA: TGTGCCAGCAGCCGATCGCCAGGGGCTTTGAACACTGAAGCTTTCTTT. It is translated as CASSRSPGALNTEAFF.

This clonotype has more than one count but fewer than ten. The chain recombines TRBV20-1 with TRBJ2-3; D remains ambiguous. CDR1 is DFQATT, CDR2 SNEGSKA, per germline (reference sequence). The CDR3 loop spans 14 amino acids. The V gene lost 2 bases and the J gene lost 0 bases, with 9 bases spanning the gap. CDR3 nucleotide sequence: TGCAGTGCTAGACCCATGACTAGCACAGATACGCAGTATTTT. Amino acid sequence: CSARPMTSTDTQYF.

This clonotype was seen more than once but under ten times. The chain carries TRBV6-5 and TRBJ2-7; 8 bases map to TRBD2. The CDR3 covers 15 residues. Looked up from germline, CDR1 is MNHEY and CDR2 is SVGAGI. Germline trimming cut 4 bases from V and 4 bases from J; bases unmatched to any gene: 9. The CDR3 protein is CASSWMGAGGYEQYF. The DNA for the CDR3 is TGTGCCAGCAGTTGGATGGGTGCGGGGGGATACGAGCAGTACTTC.